Listed here are 25 T cell receptor beta chains from one sample, sequenced in a study of breast tumors, draining lymph nodes, adjacent tissues. Axillary draining lymph nodes of breast cancer patients supplied the node samples. Via MiXCR, TCRdb re-called the multiplex PCR reads, giving one row per CDR3 protein. The sample lists 150,000 to 200,000 distinct CDR3 sequences; 30% to 35% were seen once. The sequencing input was axillary lymph node tissue. These receptors all come from a female donor with breast cancer. Some clones in this sample may be carry-over from other donors' samples.

This clonotype was seen repeatedly, ten times or more. Written as DNA, the CDR3 is TGTGCCAGTAGTATATCGCTAGCGGGAGGGCCGAGCTCCTACGAGCAGTACTTC. It codes for CASSISLAGGPSSYEQYF. The J gene is TRBJ2-7, the V gene TRBV19; 12 bases are a match to TRBD2. The CDR3 has 18 residues. The junction had 8 bases not matched to a gene; V was cut back by 2 bases and J by 0 bases. The germline V gene has CDR1 LNHDA and CDR2 SQIVND (reference sequence).

This clonotype has a count of ten or more. The CDR3 here is CASSLAVTTATNEKLFF. The CDR3 region has the DNA TGTGCCAGCAGCTTAGCGGTGACAACTGCAACTAATGAAAAACTGTTTTTT. The rearrangement uses TRBV7-6 and TRBJ1-4; the D is unclear. CDR1 SGHVS and CDR2 FNYEAQ come from the germline V gene. The CDR3 consists of 17 residues. The V gene lost 0 bases and the J gene lost 0 bases, with 11 bases spanning the gap.

A note on this clonotype: A read error may explain this, as a much larger clone is one base away. V gene TRBV20-1 combines with J gene TRBJ1-5; 7 bases are a match to TRBD1. CDR1 and CDR2 (germline): DFQATT, SNEGSKA (reference sequence). CDR3 length: 16 residues. With V trimmed by 0 bases and J by 5 bases, 10 bases remained unmatched. Written as DNA, the CDR3 is TGCAGTGCTAGAGATGGACAGGCCCTCACATATCAGCCCCAGCATTTT. Amino acids: CSARDGQALTYQPQHF.

In its sample, this clonotype was seen many times. The rearrangement uses TRBV4-1 and TRBJ1-5; D not resolved. V lost 0 bases and J 3 bases, leaving 12 bases between the germline ends. From germline, CDR1 is MGHRA and CDR2 YSYEKL. CDR3 length: 16 amino acids. The DNA of the CDR3 is TGCGCCAGCAGCCAAGACCCCCCGGGGAACAATCAGCCCCAGCATTTT. Its translation: CASSQDPPGNNQPQHF.

This clonotype was detected ten times or more. This chain links TRBV7-8 with TRBJ2-1, with D hard to call. The CDR3 sequence is 12 residues long. Germline V lookup: CDR1 SGHVS, CDR2 FQNEAQ. Trimming removed 0 bases at V and 7 bases at J, with 4 bases between. The DNA for the CDR3 is TGTGCCAGCAGCTTAGCGTTTAATGAGCAGTTCTTC. Amino acids: CASSLAFNEQFF.

This clonotype was detected many times. The chain combines TRBV7-2 with TRBJ2-5; D is uncertain. Trimming removed 5 bases at V and 5 bases at J, with 9 bases between. Germline V lookup: CDR1 SGHTA, CDR2 FQGNSA. The CDR3 runs to 12 residues. For the CDR3, the DNA is TGTGCCAGCAGCCCAAACCGCGAGACCCAGTACTTC. This codes for CASSPNRETQYF.

DNA of the CDR3: TGCAGCGCAGCACAGACCCTCTCTGGCTACACCATATATTTT. This translates into CSAAQTLSGYTIYF. This chain uses TRBV29-1 with TRBJ1-3; D call uncertain. Germline loops: CDR1 SQVTM, CDR2 ANQGSEA. V lost 7 bases to trimming and J lost 8 bases, with 21 bases between them. The CDR3 runs 14 residues.

V and J are TRBV11-3 and TRBJ2-6, with 10 bases that match TRBD2. The trim removed 5 bases at V and 4 bases at J, leaving 8 bases unmatched. The CDR3 totals 17 residues. Germline V gene data show CDR1 as SGHNT and CDR2 as YENEEA. CDR3 sequence reads: CASSLRTSGFGANVLTF. CDR3 nucleotides: TGTGCCAGCAGCCTCCGGACTAGCGGCTTCGGGGCCAACGTCCTGACTTTC.

This sequence joins TRBV6-4 and TRBJ2-2; D remains unclear. CDR3 size: 10 residues. Germline V gene data show CDR1 as MRHNA and CDR2 as SNTAGT. V lost 4 bases to trimming and J lost 6 bases, with 0 bases between them. DNA for the CDR3: TGTGCCAGCAGTGCCGGGGAGCTGTTTTTT. Residues: CASSAGELFF.

The chain uses TRBV7-3 and TRBJ2-3, with TRBD2 matching over 10 bases. J gave up 5 bases and V 2 bases, and 13 bases lay outside the gene matches. CDR1 is SGHTA, CDR2 FQGTGA, per germline. The CDR3 contains 18 residues. This CDR3 is CASSLGARLAGEGDTQYF. The CDR3 DNA reads as TGTGCCAGCAGCTTAGGCGCTCGGCTAGCGGGGGAAGGAGATACGCAGTATTTT.

This clonotype was counted many times. The V call is TRBV9, the J call TRBJ1-6; D gene unclear. Germline assignment: CDR1 SGDLS and CDR2 YYNGEE. CDR3 size: 12 residues. V shed 3 bases and J shed 4 bases, with 2 bases lying between them. CDR3 amino acids: CASSGYNSPLHF. The CDR3 DNA follows: TGTGCCAGCAGCGGATATAATTCACCCCTCCACTTT.

This clonotype was found many times. The V gene is TRBV7-6, the J gene TRBJ1-6; TRBD1 agrees at 7 bases. This CDR3 has 14 residues. Per the germline V gene, CDR1 is SGHVS and CDR2 is FNYEAQ. With 5 bases clipped from V and 6 bases from J, the junction kept 4 bases outside the gene matches. CDR3 sequence reads: CASSGDRANSPLHF. CDR3 coding DNA: TGTGCCAGCAGCGGAGACAGGGCTAATTCACCCCTCCACTTT.

The sample holds many counts of this clonotype. The J gene is TRBJ1-4, the V gene TRBV11-2; 8 bases align to TRBD1. Germline assignment: CDR1 SGHAT and CDR2 FQNNGV. Losses at the gene ends were 4 bases for V and 6 bases for J; bases not matched to a gene: 1. This CDR3 contains 13 residues. This CDR3 is CASSWTGYEKLFF. The CDR3 coding sequence is TGTGCCAGCAGCTGGACAGGGTATGAAAAACTGTTTTTT.

This clonotype has ten or more counts. In DNA, the CDR3 is TGTGCCAGCAGCCTCGGGACAGCAAACTATGGCTACACCTTC. Translation: CASSLGTANYGYTF. V gene TRBV7-9 combines with J gene TRBJ1-2, with 7 bases aligning to TRBD1. The J segment lost 2 bases and the V segment lost 5 bases, leaving 5 bases of the junction unmatched. The germline V gene encodes CDR1 SEHNR and CDR2 FQNEAQ (reference sequence). This CDR3 comprises 14 residues.

The rearrangement joins TRBV11-3 to TRBJ2-2; D is possibly TRBD2 (6 bases). CDR1 and CDR2 from the germline V gene are SGHNT and YENEEA. V was shortened by 4 bases and J by 8 bases, with 14 bases between the two germline ends. The CDR3 totals 14 residues. The CDR3 region has the DNA TGTGCCAGCAGCTCCCCCGGGGGTGATGGGGAGCTGTTTTTT. Protein product: CASSSPGGDGELFF.

There are many counts of this clonotype. The chain recombines TRBV25-1 with TRBJ1-6; 7 positions match TRBD1. Germline trimming cut 8 bases from V and 8 bases from J; bases unmatched to any gene: 9. Germline CDR1 and CDR2: MGHDK and SYGVNS. CDR3 length: 14 residues. CDR3 sequence (DNA): TGTGCCAGCGGACAGGTTTATATGGATTCACCCCTCCACTTT. It specifies CASGQVYMDSPLHF.

The V gene is TRBV20-1, the J gene TRBJ1-5; unclear D gene. This CDR3 contains 14 residues. Germline values: CDR1 DFQATT, CDR2 SNEGSKA (reference sequence). V lost 3 bases to trimming and J lost 4 bases, with 13 bases between them. The CDR3 region has the DNA TGCAGTGCTAGGGCCAGCAGCGGAAATCAGCCCCAGCATTTT. It encodes CSARASSGNQPQHF.

This clonotype was observed a handful of times. This sequence joins TRBV18 and TRBJ1-2, with a weak D call TRBD1 (5 bases). Germline lookup yields CDR1 KGHSH and CDR2 LQKENI. This CDR3 has 15 residues. The V gene lost 5 bases and the J gene lost 0 bases, with 13 bases spanning the gap. CDR3: CASSYGTEANYGYTF. CDR3 nucleotide sequence: TGTGCCAGCTCATACGGGACGGAAGCTAACTATGGCTACACCTTC. Using reference TRBV18 and TRBJ1-2 for the parts outside the CDR3, the full variable domain is NAGVMQNPRHLVRRRGQEARLRCSPMKGHSHVYWYRQLPEEGLKFMVYLQKENIIDESGMPKERFSAEFPKEGPSILRIQQVVRGDSAAYFCASSYGTEANYGYTFGSGTRLTVV.

There are many counts of this clonotype. V usage is TRBV7-2 and J usage is TRBJ1-2, with a tentative D call TRBD1 (6 bases). Per germline, CDR1 SGHTA and CDR2 FQGNSA. The CDR3 extends over 13 amino acids. The V and J ends lost 5 bases and 5 bases respectively, with 12 bases between them. CDR3 protein: CASSPAGAYGYTF. Here the CDR3 DNA reads TGTGCCAGCAGCCCGGCGGGGGCGTATGGCTACACCTTC.

This clonotype was picked up one time. The gene calls are TRBV20-1 and TRBJ2-5, with D unresolved. This CDR3 spans 10 amino acids. The V end was cut by 1 base, the J end by 7 bases, with 4 bases between. Looked up from germline, CDR1 is DFQATT and CDR2 is SNEGSKA (reference sequence). Here the CDR3 DNA reads TGCAGTGCTAGAGGGATGACCCAGTACTTC. Protein product: CSARGMTQYF.

The chain employs TRBV29-1 and TRBJ2-7; D may match TRBD1 or TRBD2 (6 bases each). This CDR3 is built from 10 residues. Germline CDR1 and CDR2: SQVTM and ANQGSEA. V lost 8 bases to trimming and J lost 4 bases, with 9 bases between them. CDR3: CSKGGYEQYF. CDR3 sequence (DNA): TGCAGCAAGGGGGGTTACGAGCAGTACTTC.

This clonotype was recorded at least ten times. The CDR3 spells CASSQVVRTGGAYEQYF. The CDR3 DNA sequence: TGTGCCAGCAGCCAAGTGGTTCGGACAGGGGGGGCCTACGAGCAGTACTTC. The chain couples TRBV4-2 to TRBJ2-7; 10 nucleotides align to TRBD1. Looked up from germline, CDR1 is LGHNA and CDR2 is YNFKEQ. CDR3 size: 17 residues. Trimming cost V 1 base and J 2 bases; bases outside gene matches: 8.

Points on this clonotype: This may be a read error: a much more frequent sequence differs by one nucleotide. The rearrangement links TRBV20-1 to TRBJ2-1, with D tentatively TRBD1 or TRBD2 (5 bases each). The germline gives CDR1 DFQATT, CDR2 SNEGSKA (reference sequence). The CDR3 totals 13 residues. The DNA for the CDR3 is TGCAGTGCTTGGGGACGAACTCAAAATGGGCAGTTCTTC. This sequence encodes CSAWGRTQNGQFF.

This clonotype has a count of ten or more. The chain recombines TRBV2 with TRBJ1-2, with 8 bases that match TRBD1. This CDR3 has 18 residues. Trimming took 7 bases from V and 0 from J; bases not matched to a gene: 16. Germline CDR1 and CDR2: SNHLY and FYNNEI. In nucleotides, the CDR3 is TGTGCCAGCATTAGGACAGGGACCGCAACGGGGCCTAACTATGGCTACACCTTC. Translating it yields CASIRTGTATGPNYGYTF.

This clonotype appeared a single time. A much larger clone differs by one base, so this may be a read error. This sequence joins TRBV27 and TRBJ2-3, with TRBD2 matching over 7 bases. The CDR3 consists of 16 residues. Germline V gene sequence: CDR1 MNHEY, CDR2 SMNVEV (reference sequence). V gave up 6 bases and J gave up 2 bases; unmatched junction bases: 11. This CDR3 is CASSLAWGGDTDTQYF. The CDR3 DNA reads as TGTGCCAGCAGCCTCGCATGGGGAGGGGACACAGATACGCAGTATTTT.